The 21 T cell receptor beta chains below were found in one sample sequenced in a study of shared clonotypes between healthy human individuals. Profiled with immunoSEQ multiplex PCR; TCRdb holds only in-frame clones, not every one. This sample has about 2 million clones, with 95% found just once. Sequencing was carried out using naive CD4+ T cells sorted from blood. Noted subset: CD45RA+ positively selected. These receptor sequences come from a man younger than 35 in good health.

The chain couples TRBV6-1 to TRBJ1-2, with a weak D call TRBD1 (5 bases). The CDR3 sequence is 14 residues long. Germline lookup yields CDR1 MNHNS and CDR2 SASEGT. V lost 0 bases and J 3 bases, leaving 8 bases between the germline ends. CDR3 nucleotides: TGTGCCAGCAGTGAAGCGGCGGGACACTATGGCTACACCTTC. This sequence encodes CASSEAAGHYGYTF.

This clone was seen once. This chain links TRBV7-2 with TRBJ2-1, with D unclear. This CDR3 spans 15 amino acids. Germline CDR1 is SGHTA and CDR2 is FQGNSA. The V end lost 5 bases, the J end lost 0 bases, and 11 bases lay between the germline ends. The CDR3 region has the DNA TGTGCCAGCAGCGTGCGAGGTAGCTCCTACAATGAGCAGTTCTTC. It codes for CASSVRGSSYNEQFF.

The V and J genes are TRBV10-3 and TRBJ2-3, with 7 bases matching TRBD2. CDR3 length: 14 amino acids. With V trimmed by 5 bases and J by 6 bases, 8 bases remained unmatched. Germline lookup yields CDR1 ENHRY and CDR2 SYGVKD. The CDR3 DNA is TGTGCCATCAGTACCGGGACTATGTCGGATACGCAGTATTTT. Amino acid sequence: CAISTGTMSDTQYF.

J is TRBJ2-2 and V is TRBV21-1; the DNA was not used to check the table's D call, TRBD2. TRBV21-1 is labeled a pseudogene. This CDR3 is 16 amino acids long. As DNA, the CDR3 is TGTGCCAGCAGCAAAATCACGGGGGCGAACACCGGGGAGCTGTTTTTT. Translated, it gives CASSKITGANTGELFF.

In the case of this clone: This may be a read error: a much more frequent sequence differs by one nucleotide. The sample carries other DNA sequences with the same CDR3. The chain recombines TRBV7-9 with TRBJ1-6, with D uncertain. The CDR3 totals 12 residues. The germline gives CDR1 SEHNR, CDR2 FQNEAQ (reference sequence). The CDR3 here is CASSLDGSPLHF. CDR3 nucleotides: TGTGCCAGTAGCTTAGATGGTTCACCCCTCCACTTT.

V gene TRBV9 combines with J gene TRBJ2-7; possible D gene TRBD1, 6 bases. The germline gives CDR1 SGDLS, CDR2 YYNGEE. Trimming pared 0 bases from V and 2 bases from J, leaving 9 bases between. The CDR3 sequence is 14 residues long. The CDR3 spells CASSVGTVPYEQYF. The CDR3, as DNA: TGTGCCAGCAGCGTAGGGACAGTTCCCTACGAGCAGTACTTC.

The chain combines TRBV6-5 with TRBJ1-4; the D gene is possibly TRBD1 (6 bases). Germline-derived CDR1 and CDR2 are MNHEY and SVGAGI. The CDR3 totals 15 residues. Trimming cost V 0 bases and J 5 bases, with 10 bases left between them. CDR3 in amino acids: CASSYSTGINEKLFF. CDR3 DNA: TGTGCCAGCAGTTACTCGACAGGAATAAATGAAAAACTGTTTTTT.

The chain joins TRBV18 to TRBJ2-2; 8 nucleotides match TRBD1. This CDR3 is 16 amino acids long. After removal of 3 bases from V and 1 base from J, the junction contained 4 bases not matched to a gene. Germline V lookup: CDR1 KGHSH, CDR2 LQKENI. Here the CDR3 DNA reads TGTGCCAGCTCACCGGGACAGGCGAAGAACACCGGGGAGCTGTTTTTT. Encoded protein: CASSPGQAKNTGELFF.

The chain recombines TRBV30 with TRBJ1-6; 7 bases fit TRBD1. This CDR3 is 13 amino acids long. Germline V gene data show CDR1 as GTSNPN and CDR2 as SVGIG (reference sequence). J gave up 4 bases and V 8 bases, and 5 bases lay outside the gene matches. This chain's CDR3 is CAGKGQYNSPLHF. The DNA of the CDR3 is TGTGCCGGGAAGGGACAGTATAATTCACCCCTCCACTTT.

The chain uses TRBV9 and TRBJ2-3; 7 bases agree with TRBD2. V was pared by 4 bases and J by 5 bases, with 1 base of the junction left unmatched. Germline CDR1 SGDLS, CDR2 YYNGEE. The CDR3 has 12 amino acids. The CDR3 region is CASSIAGDTQYF. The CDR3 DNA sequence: TGTGCCAGCAGCATAGCGGGAGATACGCAGTATTTT.

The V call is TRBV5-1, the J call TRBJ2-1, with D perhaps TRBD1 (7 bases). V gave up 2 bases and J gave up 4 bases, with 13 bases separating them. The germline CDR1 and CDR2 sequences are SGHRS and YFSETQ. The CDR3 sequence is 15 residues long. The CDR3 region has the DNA TGCGCCAGCAGCTTCGGGGGACAGACATACAATGAGCAGTTCTTC. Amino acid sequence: CASSFGGQTYNEQFF.

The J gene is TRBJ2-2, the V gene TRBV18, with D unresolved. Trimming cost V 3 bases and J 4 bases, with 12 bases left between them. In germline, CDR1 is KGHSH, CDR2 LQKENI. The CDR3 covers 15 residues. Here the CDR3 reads CASSPPFDSTGELFF. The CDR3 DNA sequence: TGTGCCAGCTCACCGCCTTTTGATTCCACCGGGGAGCTGTTTTTT.

CDR3 coding DNA: TGTGCCAGCATTCGGACCGGAGACTATGGCTACACCTTC. Encoded protein: CASIRTGDYGYTF. The genes are TRBV2 and TRBJ1-2; D is uncertain. Trimming took off 7 bases at V and 3 bases at J, with 12 bases between the two ends. CDR1 SNHLY and CDR2 FYNNEI come from the germline V gene. The CDR3 length is 13 residues.

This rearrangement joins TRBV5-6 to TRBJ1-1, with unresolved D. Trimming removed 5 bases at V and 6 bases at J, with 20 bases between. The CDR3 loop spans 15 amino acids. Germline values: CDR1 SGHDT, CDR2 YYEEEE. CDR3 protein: CASSYLTTESAEAFF. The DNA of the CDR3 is TGTGCCAGCAGTTACTTAACTACGGAGTCCGCTGAAGCTTTCTTT.

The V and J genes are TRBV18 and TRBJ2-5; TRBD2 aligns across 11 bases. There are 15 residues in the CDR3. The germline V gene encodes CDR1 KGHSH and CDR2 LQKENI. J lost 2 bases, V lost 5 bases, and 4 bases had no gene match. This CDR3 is CASSELAGEQETQYF. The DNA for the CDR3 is TGTGCCAGCTCAGAACTAGCGGGAGAACAAGAGACCCAGTACTTC.

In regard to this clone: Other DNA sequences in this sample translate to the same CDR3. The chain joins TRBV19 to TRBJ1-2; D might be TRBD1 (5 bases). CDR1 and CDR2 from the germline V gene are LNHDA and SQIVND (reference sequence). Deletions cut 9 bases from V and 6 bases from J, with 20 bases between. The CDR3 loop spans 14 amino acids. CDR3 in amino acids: CASRQPGQFNGYTF. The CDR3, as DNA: TGTGCCAGCAGACAACCGGGGCAGTTTAATGGCTACACCTTC.

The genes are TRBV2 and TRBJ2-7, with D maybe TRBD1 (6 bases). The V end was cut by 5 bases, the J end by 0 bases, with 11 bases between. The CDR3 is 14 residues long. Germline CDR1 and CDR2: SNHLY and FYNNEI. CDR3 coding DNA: TGTGCCAGCAGTCGGACAGCCTTCTCCTACGAGCAGTACTTC. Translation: CASSRTAFSYEQYF.

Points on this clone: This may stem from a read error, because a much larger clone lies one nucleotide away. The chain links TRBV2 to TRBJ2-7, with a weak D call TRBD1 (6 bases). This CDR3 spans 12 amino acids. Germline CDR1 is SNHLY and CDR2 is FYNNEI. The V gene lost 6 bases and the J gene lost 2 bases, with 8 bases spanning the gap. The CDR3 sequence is CASSWTAYEQYF. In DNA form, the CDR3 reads TGTGCCAGCAGCTGGACAGCCTACGAGCAGTACTTC.

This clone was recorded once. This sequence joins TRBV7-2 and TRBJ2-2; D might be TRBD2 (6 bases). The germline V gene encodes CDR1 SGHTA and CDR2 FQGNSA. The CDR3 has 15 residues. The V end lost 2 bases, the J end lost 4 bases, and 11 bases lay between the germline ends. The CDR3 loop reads CASSLNGEVTGELFF. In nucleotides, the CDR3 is TGTGCCAGCAGCTTAAACGGGGAGGTCACCGGGGAGCTGTTTTTT.

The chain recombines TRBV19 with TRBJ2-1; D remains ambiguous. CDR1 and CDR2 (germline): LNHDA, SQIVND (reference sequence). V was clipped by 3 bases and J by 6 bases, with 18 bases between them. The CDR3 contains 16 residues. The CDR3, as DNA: TGTGCCAGTAGTATTACCCCAAAGGGTCTGTTCAATGAGCAGTTCTTC. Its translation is CASSITPKGLFNEQFF.

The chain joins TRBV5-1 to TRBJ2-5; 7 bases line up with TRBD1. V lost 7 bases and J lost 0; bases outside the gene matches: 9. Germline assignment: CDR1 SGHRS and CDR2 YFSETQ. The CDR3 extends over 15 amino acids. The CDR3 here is CASGVKGADQETQYF. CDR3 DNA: TGCGCCAGCGGGGTTAAGGGGGCGGACCAAGAGACCCAGTACTTC.